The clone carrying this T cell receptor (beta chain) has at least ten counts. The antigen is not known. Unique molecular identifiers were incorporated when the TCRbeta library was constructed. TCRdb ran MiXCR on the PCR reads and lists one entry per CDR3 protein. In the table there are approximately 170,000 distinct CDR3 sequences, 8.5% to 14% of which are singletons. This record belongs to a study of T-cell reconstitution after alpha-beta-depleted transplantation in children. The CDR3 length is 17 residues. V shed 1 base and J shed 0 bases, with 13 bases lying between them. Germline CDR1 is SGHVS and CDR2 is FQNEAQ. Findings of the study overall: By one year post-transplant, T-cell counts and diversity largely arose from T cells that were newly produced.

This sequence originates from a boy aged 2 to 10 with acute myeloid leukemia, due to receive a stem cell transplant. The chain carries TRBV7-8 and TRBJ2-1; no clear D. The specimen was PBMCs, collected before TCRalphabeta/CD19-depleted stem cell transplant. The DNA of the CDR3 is TGTGCCAGCAGCTTAGGGCGAATAGAGAGCTCCTACAATGAGCAGTTCTTC. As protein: CASSLGRIESSYNEQFF.